One and the same sample provided the 22 T cell receptor beta chains below, sequenced in a study of control samples from healthy donors and cancer patients. Sequencing was performed with immunoSEQ multiplex PCR; in TCRdb, only in-frame clones are kept and a portion is missing. The sample yields approximately 49,000 clones, about nine tenths seen once. The specimen was PBMCs. These receptors were taken from a man aged 40-49 years with colorectal cancer.

This chain joins TRBV9 and TRBJ1-5; TRBD1 is a possible D gene (6 bases). The CDR3 extends over 15 amino acids. V was clipped by 3 bases and J by 2 bases, with 12 bases between them. Germline lookup yields CDR1 SGDLS and CDR2 YYNGEE. The CDR3 spells CASSEGVNGNQPQHF. The CDR3 DNA follows: TGTGCCAGCAGCGAGGGGGTGAACGGCAATCAGCCCCAGCATTTT.

V and J are TRBV5-6 and TRBJ2-7; D is unresolved. Per the germline V gene, CDR1 is SGHDT and CDR2 is YYEEEE. V was pared by 4 bases and J by 0 bases, with 8 bases between. The CDR3 is 13 amino acids. CDR3 residues: CASSLMGSYEQYF. DNA for the CDR3: TGTGCCAGCAGCCTAATGGGCTCCTACGAGCAGTACTTC.

The V gene is TRBV25-1, the J gene TRBJ2-2; TRBD2 is a possible D gene (5 bases). CDR3 length equals 14 residues. The V end lost 2 bases, the J end lost 4 bases, and 8 bases lay between the germline ends. The germline V gene encodes CDR1 MGHDK and CDR2 SYGVNS. DNA of the CDR3: TGTGCCAGCAGTGAAGGGGAGTTCACCGGGGAGCTGTTTTTT. This encodes CASSEGEFTGELFF.

The gene calls are TRBV5-4 and TRBJ2-7; the match to TRBD2 covers 9 bases. This CDR3 is 13 amino acids long. J lost 7 bases, V lost 5 bases, and 7 bases had no gene match. Germline V CDR1 and CDR2: SGHNT, YYREEE (reference sequence). Written as DNA, the CDR3 is TGTGCCAGCAGATACGGACTAGCGCGGGAGCAGTACTTC. This gives the protein CASRYGLAREQYF.

The genes are TRBV4-3 and TRBJ1-6; D uncertain. CDR1 is LGHNA and CDR2 is YSLEER in the germline V gene. This CDR3 contains 14 residues. The germline V and J ends were trimmed by 0 bases and 7 bases, with 7 bases remaining between them. Here the CDR3 DNA reads TGCGCCAGCAGCCAAGATCGGGAGAATTCACCCCTCCACTTT. Protein product: CASSQDRENSPLHF.

The chain combines TRBV27 with TRBJ1-2; 7 bases fit TRBD1. Looked up from germline, CDR1 is MNHEY and CDR2 is SMNVEV (reference sequence). The V segment lost 2 bases and the J segment 8 bases; nucleotides outside the gene matches: 11. The CDR3 runs 15 residues. The CDR3 loop reads CASSLASGTVLGYTF. CDR3 coding DNA: TGTGCCAGCAGTTTAGCTTCCGGGACAGTGTTGGGCTACACCTTC.

The genes are TRBV5-4 and TRBJ2-7, with D perhaps TRBD2 (7 bases). CDR1 and CDR2 from the germline V gene are SGHNT and YYREEE (reference sequence). CDR3 length equals 15 residues. The ends were cut back, 3 bases at V and 4 bases at J, with 17 bases in the middle. Here the CDR3 reads CASSWGGQGTYEQYF. The CDR3 nucleotides are TGTGCCAGCAGCTGGGGGGGCCAGGGGACATACGAGCAGTACTTC.

The chain is built from TRBV7-9 and TRBJ1-1; D call uncertain. CDR1 SEHNR and CDR2 FQNEAQ come from the germline V gene (reference sequence). V was shortened by 7 bases and J by 1 base, with 16 bases between the two germline ends. The CDR3 runs 15 residues. The CDR3 coding sequence is TGTGCCAGCACCCCGCACCCCGGAGGGAACACTGAAGCTTTCTTT. This encodes CASTPHPGGNTEAFF.

J is TRBJ2-7 and V is TRBV7-8; D might be TRBD1 (6 bases). Germline-derived CDR1 and CDR2 are SGHVS and FQNEAQ. With 1 base removed from V and 1 base from J, the gap between germline ends came to 11 bases. The CDR3 loop spans 15 amino acids. CDR3 in DNA: TGTGCCAGCAGCTTAGTAGGGGGTAATTCCTACGAGCAGTACTTC. This encodes CASSLVGGNSYEQYF. The complete variable domain, with remaining parts taken from reference TRBV7-8 and TRBJ2-7, reads GAGVSQSPRYKVAKRGQDVALRCDPISGHVSLFWYQQALGQGPEFLTYFQNEAQLDKSGLPSDRFFAERPEGSVSTLKIQRTQQEDSAVYLCASSLVGGNSYEQYFGPGTRLTVT.

The chain combines TRBV20-1 with TRBJ2-2, with 13 nucleotides matching TRBD2. The V gene's germline CDR1 is DFQATT and CDR2 SNEGSKA (reference sequence). With V trimmed by 3 bases and J by 4 bases, 2 bases remained unmatched. This CDR3 spans 15 amino acids. Here the CDR3 reads CSASRLAGGTGELFF. The CDR3 coding sequence is TGCAGTGCTAGTAGACTAGCGGGAGGCACCGGGGAGCTGTTTTTT.

The CDR3 sequence: CASTWTGAKYEQYF. CDR3 sequence (DNA): TGTGCCAGCACCTGGACAGGAGCTAAATACGAGCAGTACTTC. The V call is TRBV6-5, the J call TRBJ2-7, with 7 bases lining up with TRBD1. CDR1 and CDR2 (germline): MNHEY, SVGAGI. The CDR3 sequence is 14 residues long. Trimming took 7 bases from V and 4 from J; bases not matched to a gene: 10.

V and J are TRBV27 and TRBJ2-7; D is perhaps TRBD2 (5 bases). CDR1 is MNHEY and CDR2 is SMNVEV in the germline V gene (reference sequence). Trimming stripped 7 bases from V and 3 bases from J, with 10 bases between. The CDR3 runs to 12 residues. CDR3 sequence (DNA): TGTGCCAGCACAGACTACTACTACGAGCAGTACTTC. Translation: CASTDYYYEQYF.

This clone was seen just once. This chain uses TRBV9 with TRBJ2-6, with D unresolved. Germline V CDR1 and CDR2: SGDLS, YYNGEE. The CDR3 sequence is 16 residues long. Trimming pared 0 bases from V and 0 bases from J, leaving 7 bases between. The CDR3 bases are TGTGCCAGCAGCGTAGAGTCAGCCTCTGGGGCCAACGTCCTGACTTTC. This gives the protein CASSVESASGANVLTF.

This sequence joins TRBV14 and TRBJ2-1; maybe TRBD2 (6 bases). Trimming removed 0 bases from V and 9 bases from J, with 21 bases in between. The CDR3 loop spans 17 amino acids. The germline CDR1 and CDR2 sequences are SGHDN and FVKESK. CDR3 in amino acids: CASSQEWGTGARSEQFF. CDR3 DNA sequence: TGTGCCAGCAGCCAAGAATGGGGGACGGGAGCGAGGAGTGAGCAGTTCTTC.

This clone was recorded only once. This chain links TRBV7-9 with TRBJ1-3, with 9 bases identical to TRBD1. The germline V gene has CDR1 SEHNR and CDR2 FQNEAQ (reference sequence). V lost 5 bases and J lost 10; bases outside the gene matches: 12. The CDR3 is 15 amino acids. CDR3 sequence reads: CASSPQDRGSITIYF. CDR3 in DNA: TGTGCCAGCAGCCCCCAGGACAGGGGCAGTATAACCATATATTTT.

This chain uses TRBV7-2 with TRBJ2-5; unclear D gene. The CDR3 sequence is 12 residues long. Trimming cost V 4 bases and J 5 bases, with 8 bases left between them. Germline-derived CDR1 and CDR2 are SGHTA and FQGNSA. Here the CDR3 reads CASSSPRETQYF. In DNA form, the CDR3 reads TGTGCCAGCAGCTCCCCCAGGGAGACCCAGTACTTC.

In its sample, this clone was seen once. The chain is built from TRBV4-1 and TRBJ1-5; a weak D match, TRBD1 (6 bases). Trimming removed 1 base from V and 4 bases from J, with 11 bases in between. Germline V gene sequence: CDR1 MGHRA, CDR2 YSYEKL. The CDR3 contains 15 residues. The CDR3 DNA reads TGCGCCAGCAGCCAAGGCAGGGGTGGGAATCAGCCCCAGCATTTT. Its protein is CASSQGRGGNQPQHF.

The CDR3 loop reads CASSLAGVSNQPQHF. The CDR3 coding sequence is TGTGCCAGCAGCTTAGCAGGGGTGAGCAATCAGCCCCAGCATTTT. This chain uses TRBV7-8 with TRBJ1-5, with D perhaps matching TRBD1 (5 bases). The CDR3 sequence is 15 residues long. The germline V and J ends were trimmed by 0 bases and 1 base, with 7 bases remaining between them. CDR1 and CDR2 (germline): SGHVS, FQNEAQ.

The chain joins TRBV2 to TRBJ2-5; 8 bases agree with TRBD2. The CDR3 totals 12 residues. Per germline, CDR1 SNHLY and CDR2 FYNNEI. Trimming cost V 4 bases and J 5 bases; bases outside gene matches: 0. CDR3 nucleotides: TGTGCCAGCAGTGGGACTAGCGAGACCCAGTACTTC. It yields the protein CASSGTSETQYF.

The genes are TRBV28 and TRBJ1-1; D call uncertain. The CDR3 extends over 15 amino acids. V lost 2 bases to trimming and J lost 0 bases, with 10 bases between them. Per germline, CDR1 MDHEN and CDR2 SYDVKM. CDR3 sequence (DNA): TGTGCCAGCAGTTTAAATTTAGGGTTGAACACTGAAGCTTTCTTT. This sequence encodes CASSLNLGLNTEAFF.

V is TRBV3-1 (or the pseudogene TRBV3-2) and J is TRBJ2-3, with unresolved D. The CDR3 is made up of 15 amino acids. CDR1 and CDR2 (germline): LGHDT, YNNKEL (reference sequence). The ends were cut back, 1 base at V and 3 bases at J, with 11 bases in the middle. CDR3 sequence: CASSQASRLTDTQYF. The CDR3 DNA reads TGTGCCAGCAGCCAAGCGTCACGTCTTACAGATACGCAGTATTTT.

V usage is TRBV24-1 and J usage is TRBJ1-5; no definite D call. The CDR3 sequence is 15 residues long. The germline V gene encodes CDR1 KGHDR and CDR2 SFDVKD. The V and J ends lost 10 bases and 0 bases respectively, with 15 bases between them. The CDR3 DNA is TGTGCCACTCAAACCGGGCAGAATAGCAATCAGCCCCAGCATTTT. It codes for CATQTGQNSNQPQHF.